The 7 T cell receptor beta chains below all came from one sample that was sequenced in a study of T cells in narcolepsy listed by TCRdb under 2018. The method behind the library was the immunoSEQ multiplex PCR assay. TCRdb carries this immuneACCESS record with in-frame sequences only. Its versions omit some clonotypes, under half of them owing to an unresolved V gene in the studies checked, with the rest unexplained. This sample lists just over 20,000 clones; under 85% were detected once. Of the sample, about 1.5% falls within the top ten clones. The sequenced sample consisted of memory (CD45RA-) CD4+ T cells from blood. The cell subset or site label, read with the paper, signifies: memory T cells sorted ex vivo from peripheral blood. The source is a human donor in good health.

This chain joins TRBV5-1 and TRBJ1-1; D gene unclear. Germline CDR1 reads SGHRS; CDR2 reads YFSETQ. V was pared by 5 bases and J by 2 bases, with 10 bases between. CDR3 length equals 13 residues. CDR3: CASSQNLNTEAFF. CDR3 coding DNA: TGCGCCAGCAGTCAGAATCTTAACACTGAAGCTTTCTTT.

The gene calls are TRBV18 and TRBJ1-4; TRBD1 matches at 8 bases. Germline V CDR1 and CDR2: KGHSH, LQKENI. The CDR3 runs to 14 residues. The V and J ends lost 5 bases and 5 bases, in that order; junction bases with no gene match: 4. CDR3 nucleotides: TGTGCCAGCTCAGGGACAGGCGGCAATGAAAAACTGTTTTTT. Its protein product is CASSGTGGNEKLFF.

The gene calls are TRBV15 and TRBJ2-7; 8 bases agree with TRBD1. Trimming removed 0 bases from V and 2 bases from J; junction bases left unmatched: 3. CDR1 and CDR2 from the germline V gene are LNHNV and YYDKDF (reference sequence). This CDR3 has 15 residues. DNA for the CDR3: TGTGCCACCAGCAGAGAAACAGGGGGTACCTACGAGCAGTACTTC. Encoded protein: CATSRETGGTYEQYF.

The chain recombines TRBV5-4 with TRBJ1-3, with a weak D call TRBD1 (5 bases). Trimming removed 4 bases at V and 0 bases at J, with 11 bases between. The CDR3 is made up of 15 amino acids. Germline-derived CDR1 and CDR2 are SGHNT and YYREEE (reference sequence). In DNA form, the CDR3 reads TGTGCCAGCAGCCCGGGACCTAGCTCTGGAAACACCATATATTTT. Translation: CASSPGPSSGNTIYF.

CDR3 DNA sequence: TGTGCCAGCAGCTTAGAGTTCGGGGGCGAGCAGTACTTC. It is translated as CASSLEFGGEQYF. The chain combines TRBV7-2 with TRBJ2-7; D perhaps matches TRBD2 (6 bases). The length of the CDR3 is 13 residues. The V and J ends lost 1 base and 6 bases respectively, with 10 bases between them. Germline-derived CDR1 and CDR2 are SGHTA and FQGNSA.

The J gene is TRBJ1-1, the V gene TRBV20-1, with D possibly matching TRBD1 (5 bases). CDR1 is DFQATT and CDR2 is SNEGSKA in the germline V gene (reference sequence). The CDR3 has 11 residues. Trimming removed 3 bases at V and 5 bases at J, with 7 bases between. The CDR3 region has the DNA TGCAGTGCTAGGGGGGGGACTGAAGCTTTCTTT. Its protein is CSARGGTEAFF.

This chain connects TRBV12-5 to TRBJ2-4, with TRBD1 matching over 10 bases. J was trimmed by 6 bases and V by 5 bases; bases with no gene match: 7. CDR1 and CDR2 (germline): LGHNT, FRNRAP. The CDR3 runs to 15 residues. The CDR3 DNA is TGTGCTAGTGGTCCTGACGGGACAGGGGTAAACATTCAGTACTTC. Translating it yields CASGPDGTGVNIQYF.